This T cell receptor (beta chain) was identified in a study of blood T cell repertoires in COVID-19 (TCRdb year 2020). Concerning the study at large: The collaborator samples originated in the United States, Italy and Spain and spanned the acute and convalescent phases of COVID-19. The samples were drawn from the first 160 participants of the ongoing ImmuneRACE study and from some 1,300 subjects provided by 6 global collaborators. The prospective study material was composed of cDNA or gDNA derived from T cells, B-cell-depleted T cells, or PBMCs. The repertoires were released in a freely available public database intended as a resource for research on the immune response to SARS-CoV-2. Sample metadata almost always included a de-identified subject ID, COVID-19 status, age in years and sex. Where available, HLA class I and class II types were obtained from metadata supplied by the sample provider rather than from assay-based typing. The dataset comprised deeply sampled blood TCRbeta repertoires from subjects exposed to, actively infected with, or recovered from COVID-19. The study at large found these results: The amount of clinical and demographic metadata varied by source and participant and was provided uncurated.

About this clone itself: The clone's antigen remains unknown. No qualities accompany the bases; no much larger clone lies one base away.

The germline V gene supplies CDR1 SGHRS and CDR2 YFSETQ. V and J are truncated by 0 bases and 6 bases respectively, leaving an intervening sequence of 13 bases. From cysteine to phenylalanine, the CDR3 is 15 amino acids long. Only the CDR3 portion is preserved as DNA: 45 bases, with reading frame beginning at the first base. The immunoSEQ Assay, a bias-controlled multiplex PCR, was used to amplify TCRbeta CDR3 regions from genomic DNA. Per the original workflow: Nucleated cell counts per sample were estimated from amplification of reference gene primers within the assay. Sequence reads were collapsed and filtered to measure the absolute abundance of every unique TCRbeta CDR3 rearrangement. Productive Simpson clonality was computed per sample as the square root of Simpson's diversity index over productive rearrangements. TCRdb mirrors the immuneACCESS table, restricted to in-frame sequences. Some clones are absent from its copies; in checked studies, under half trace to an unresolved V gene, and the reason for the others is unknown. The DNA gave D and trimming, while V, J and clone size come from that table. The sample table records 130,000 to 150,000 clones; roughly 85% of these occur just once. Jointly, the top ten make up about 2.5% of the sample.

Whole blood was collected in K2EDTA tubes by collaborating institutions according to the institutions' own protocols. For TCRbeta analysis, collaborator samples were shipped as frozen whole blood, as isolated PBMCs, or as DNA extracted from either sample type. The source is a human donor with acute or convalescent COVID-19. The donor label of this sample is uncertain. The chain uses TRBV5-1 and TRBJ2-1; the D gene is possibly TRBD2, with 6 bases matching. Sample: peripheral blood. CDR3 sequence: CASSLAGDPSNEQFF. The DNA sequence follows: TGCGCCAGCAGCTTGGCGGGAGATCCAAGCAATGAGCAGTTCTTC.